This note documents a single T cell receptor (beta chain) sequence. No antigen is known for it. Nothing much larger sits one base from this clone, and base qualities are not available. The data belong to a study of Graves' ophthalmopathy and Graves' hyperthyroidism (dated by TCRdb to about 2018). About the full investigation: Peripheral blood was collected at initial diagnosis, prior to any treatment. The study used TCR beta repertoire signatures to distinguish Graves' ophthalmopathy from Graves' hyperthyroidism and to predict progression to ophthalmopathy. In total, under 150 blood samples were TCR-sequenced: some 43 ophthalmopathy, some 72 hyperthyroidism and roughly 17 hyperthyroidism-to-ophthalmopathy patients. To explore V-J signatures that distinguish ophthalmopathy from hyperthyroidism, a discovery set of about a hundred patients was enrolled, made up of around 44 with ophthalmopathy and roughly 57 with stable hyperthyroidism. An independent validation cohort was composed of fewer than 20 hyperthyroidism patients and approximately 15 patients who later progressed from hyperthyroidism to ophthalmopathy. In over 5 hyperthyroidism patients, the T-cell repertoires found in thyroid tissue were compared with those found in blood. Following sampling, methimazole starting at 30 mg daily was administered to hyperthyroidism patients, and high-dose intravenous methylprednisolone was administered to ophthalmopathy patients.

For repertoire sequencing, the TCR beta CDR3 regions were amplified from RNA transcripts. The first round was an RT-PCR using HTBI primers with the Qiagen OneStep RT-PCR kit, and this first round was followed by a second-round multiplex PCR, then size selection and purification. Libraries were sequenced on an Illumina HiSeq2000 using paired-end 100 bp reads. In the source study's methods: SOAPnuke was used to process the reads, removing any read that contained adapters or uncalled bases, had a mean Phred below 15, or lacked an exact match to the constant primer or identifier. COPE v1.2.5 was used to merge high-quality paired reads. Clonotypes were defined as unique nucleotide sequences and were aligned to IMGT TRB V, D and J references using MiTCR v1.1. The analysis was limited to V-J combinations with a frequency above 0.0001, which together covered approximately 99% of the repertoires. For each V-J combination, a TCR clonal expansion and chaos score was defined as the ratio of F50 clonal expansion to chaos observed in the TCRdist matrix. Welch's t-statistics and random forest were used to reduce features to 13 V-J combinations, which were fed into a naive Bayes classifier. The similarity between thyroid and blood repertoires was quantified using the Morisita-Horn index. Through fastp at Q25 and MiXCR, TCRdb rebuilt clones from the public reads, retaining in-frame beta chains. Each entry is one CDR3 protein sequence, shown with its most common DNA and genes. Clone size and V and J calls follow TCRdb, not the original study. For this sample there are hundreds of thousands of distinct CDR3 sequences; roughly two fifths appear just once. Approximately 43% of the sample is taken by the ten largest.

Patients with ophthalmopathy had moderately to severely active disease, with a Clinical Activity Score of 3 or more, a NOSPECS grade of 4 or more, and a disease duration of less than 3 months. Anyone with other autoimmune diseases, uncontrolled infections, pregnancy or lactation was excluded from the study. Diagnosis relied on clinical symptoms, serum thyroxine, TRAb, thyroid ultrasound and orbital computed tomography. Using Ficoll-Paque density gradient centrifugation, PBMCs were isolated from less than 13 ml of fresh peripheral blood. Total RNA was extracted using Trizol reagent, and RNA quality was checked on an Agilent 2100 Bioanalyzer. Results the study describes overall, beyond this receptor: Sample size was not predetermined statistically, and investigators were not blinded to group allocation. Most expanded thyroid clonotypes with frequency above 0.001 were also detected in blood, suggesting blood repertoires may reflect the thyroid immune response. In validation, the model predicted ophthalmopathy progression with more than 55% sensitivity and approximately 72% specificity; roughly 12 predicted patients were CT-confirmed with GO in a median of approximately 6.5 months. In cross-validation, the 13-signature model distinguished ophthalmopathy from stable hyperthyroidism with 85% to 90% sensitivity and 81.08% specificity, and in the test set the corresponding values were approximately 80% and 68%.

The CDR3 starts with the cysteine, ends with the phenylalanine, and has 15 residues. Kept here is only the CDR3 DNA, which spans 45 bases and is read in frame from base 1. V drops 2 bases and J drops 3 bases, leaving 14 bases in between. Sequences SGHKS (CDR1) and YYEKEE (CDR2) are obtained from the germline V gene (reference sequence). The chain is assembled from TRBV5-5 and TRBJ2-5, with the D assignment possibly TRBD1 or TRBD2, given 5 matching bases for each. The sequence came from an adult man with Graves' ophthalmopathy. Sequencing was carried out using peripheral blood. This receptor carries the CDR3 CASSFLGEGKETQYF. The nucleotide sequence is TGTGCCAGCAGCTTTTTGGGGGAAGGGAAAGAGACCCAGTACTTC.